The present TCR beta chain was sequenced within a study of blood T cell repertoires in COVID-19. Across the whole study: T cells, B-cell-depleted T cells, or PBMCs provided the cDNA or gDNA that served as material.

Sequenced by immunoSEQ multiplex PCR; TCRdb stores in-frame clones only, minus some. Among about 80,000 clones listed, around nine tenths were seen once. The CDR3 has 15 amino acids. V lost 0 bases, J lost 3 bases, and 4 bases stayed unmatched. Germline CDR1 reads GTSNPN; CDR2 reads SVGIG (reference sequence). This chain links TRBV30 with TRBJ2-1; 8 bases are a match to TRBD2. This sequence originates from an elderly woman with acute or convalescent COVID-19. Sequences were obtained from peripheral blood. CDR3 DNA sequence: TGTGCCTGGAGTGTAGGAAGCGGGGGCTACAATGAGCAGTTCTTC. This codes for CAWSVGSGGYNEQFF.